This TCR beta chain was found in a study of CD8+CD57+ T cells in acquired aplastic anemia. Both TCR beta VDJ combination and CDR3 sequence profiling were carried out. Genomic DNA was the template for this profiling. MiXCR, run by TCRdb on the reads, gives a single entry per CDR3 protein. The sample has some 200,000 distinct CDR3 sequences, 60% to 65% seen once. The CDR3 spans 18 residues. Germline assignment: CDR1 SGHTA and CDR2 FQGTGA. V was pared by 2 bases and J by 3 bases, with 22 bases between. The chain links TRBV7-3 to TRBJ2-5, with D possibly being TRBD1 (6 bases). What was sequenced was sorted CD4+, CD8+, or CD8+CD57+ T cells (not recorded which) from PBMCs. The origin of this receptor is a human donor in good health. The DNA of the CDR3 is TGTGCCAGCAGCTTAGGGGGCAGTTGGGGCAACACTGAAGAGACCCAGTACTTC. Translating it yields CASSLGGSWGNTEETQYF.